The rows below give T cell receptor beta chains drawn from one sample of a study of T cells in Graves' hyperthyroidism and ophthalmopathy. TCRdb recomputed calls from the multiplex PCR reads with MiXCR, one row per CDR3 protein. In the table there are 500,000 or so distinct CDR3 sequences, roughly a sixth of which are singletons. Specimen: blood. Receptors originate from a woman between 18 and 29 years old with Graves' ophthalmopathy. Each CDR3 is given with its conserved first and last residue. The order of the fields is J gene, V gene, D gene, clone size, CDR3 protein, CDR3 DNA. A D gene is named only where the DNA matches it firmly. Some rows mark clone size as missing; the rest say once, few, many or name a class of expanded clone.

TRBJ2-7,TRBV7-3,.,many,CASSLNSGFEQYF,TGTGCCAGCAGCTTAAACTCAGGGTTCGAGCAGTACTTC
TRBJ1-1,TRBV29-1,.,many,CSVTTVMNTEAFF,TGCAGCGTGACGACAGTAATGAACACTGAAGCTTTCTTT
TRBJ1-2,TRBV4-3,.,.,CASSQEPPSRRAVGGYTF,TGCGCCAGCAGCCAAGAACCCCCTAGTAGGAGGGCGGTAGGTGGCTACACCTTC
TRBJ1-2,TRBV7-3,.,many,CASSPDSSNYGYTF,TGTGCCAGCAGCCCGGACAGCTCTAACTATGGCTACACCTTC
TRBJ1-2,TRBV9,.,many,CASSVSPQGTYGYTF,TGTGCCAGCAGCGTGAGCCCACAGGGAACCTATGGCTACACCTTC
TRBJ2-1,TRBV20-1,TRBD1,many,CSARDLDRGMNEQFF,TGCAGTGCTAGAGATTTAGACAGGGGGATGAATGAGCAGTTCTTC
TRBJ1-2,TRBV7-2,.,many,CASSLGGVGTHLSNYGYTF,TGTGCCAGCAGCTTAGGGGGGGTAGGAACCCATCTCTCTAACTATGGCTACACCTTC
TRBJ1-2,TRBV6-1,TRBD1,few,CASSDRDRGYGYTF,TGTGCCAGCAGTGACCGGGACAGGGGATATGGCTACACCTTC
TRBJ2-7,TRBV15,TRBD2,.,CATSVTGLADEQYF,TGTGCCACCAGCGTAACGGGACTAGCGGACGAGCAGTACTTC
TRBJ1-3,TRBV12-5,.,few,CASGVDSGNTIYF,TGTGCTAGTGGGGTGGACTCTGGAAACACCATATATTTT
TRBJ1-1,TRBV20-1,.,many,CSAQDSAMNTEAFF,TGCAGTGCTCAGGACAGCGCGATGAACACTGAAGCTTTCTTT
TRBJ2-5,TRBV6-1,TRBD2,.,CATTASASGGETQYF,TGTGCCACTACCGCGAGCGCTAGCGGGGGAGAGACCCAGTACTTC
TRBJ1-6,TRBV20-1,.,few,CSASIGANSPLHF,TGCAGTGCTAGTATAGGGGCGAATTCACCCCTCCACTTT
TRBJ1-1,TRBV7-9,.,many,CASESQQGQNTEAFF,TGTGCCAGCGAATCGCAACAGGGCCAGAACACTGAAGCTTTCTTT
TRBJ2-1,TRBV5-1,.,many,CASRPEPRDKYNEQFF,TGCGCCAGCAGACCTGAACCACGGGACAAGTACAATGAGCAGTTCTTC
TRBJ1-2,TRBV18,TRBD1,many,CASSPMDREYGYTF,TGTGCCAGCTCACCTATGGACAGGGAGTATGGCTACACCTTC
TRBJ1-2,TRBV9,.,few,CASSQSQITGHRGYTF,TGTGCCAGCAGCCAAAGTCAGATAACTGGGCACCGGGGCTACACCTTC
TRBJ1-5,TRBV19,TRBD1,few,CASSIMYADRGGNQPQHF,TGTGCCAGTAGTATAATGTACGCGGACAGGGGCGGCAATCAGCCCCAGCATTTT
TRBJ2-3,TRBV12-3/TRBV12-4,.,few,CASNNGVTDTQYF,TGTGCCAGCAACAACGGGGTCACAGATACGCAGTATTTT
TRBJ1-4,TRBV20-1,TRBD1,once,CSAPRQGYGEKLFF,TGCAGTGCTCCTCGACAGGGGTACGGTGAAAAACTGTTTTTT
TRBJ1-1,TRBV6-2/TRBV6-3,.,.,CASTDGVNTEAFF,TGTGCCAGCACAGACGGGGTGAACACTGAAGCTTTCTTT
TRBJ1-1,TRBV5-1,.,many,CASHRGARHEAFF,TGCGCCAGCCATAGGGGAGCGAGACATGAAGCTTTCTTT
TRBJ2-2,TRBV6-2/TRBV6-3,TRBD1,.,CASSPDRARTGELFF,TGTGCCAGCAGTCCGGACAGGGCGCGCACCGGGGAGCTGTTTTTT
TRBJ2-1,TRBV11-2,.,many,CASSFNNEQFF,TGTGCCAGCAGCTTCAACAATGAGCAGTTCTTC